Listed here is a single T cell receptor beta chain. The data were obtained in a study of blood T cell repertoires in COVID-19. Residents of 20 to 25 US areas, aged about 18 to 95 years, made up the participants. Two consecutive negative NP/OP PCR tests, clearance, or resolved symptoms defined Cohort 3 recovery. The CDR3 extends over 15 amino acids. CDR1 is SGHTA, CDR2 FQGNSA, per germline. With V trimmed by 1 base and J by 6 bases, 2 bases remained unmatched. Using immunoSEQ multiplex PCR, the repertoire was profiled, and TCRdb retains in-frame clones only, with some absent. The sample contains 190,000 or so clones, 82% of which appear only once.

The chain has TRBV7-2 and TRBJ2-1, with TRBD2 matching 11 bases. The TCR originated in a man aged 40-49 years who had recovered from COVID-19. The sample was PBMCs or T cells enriched from blood (not recorded which). The CDR3, as DNA: TGTGCCAGCAGCTTAGACACTAGCGGGAGCAATGAGCAGTTCTTC. This encodes CASSLDTSGSNEQFF.